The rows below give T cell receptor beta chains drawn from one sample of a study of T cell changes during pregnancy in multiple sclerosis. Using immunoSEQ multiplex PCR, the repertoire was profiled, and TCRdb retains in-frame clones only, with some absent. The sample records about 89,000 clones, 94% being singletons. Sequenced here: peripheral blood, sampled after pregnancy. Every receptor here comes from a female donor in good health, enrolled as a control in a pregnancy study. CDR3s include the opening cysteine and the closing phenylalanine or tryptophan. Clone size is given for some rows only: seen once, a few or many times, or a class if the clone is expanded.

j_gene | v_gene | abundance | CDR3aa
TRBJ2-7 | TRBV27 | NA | CASSLLAGGGEQYF
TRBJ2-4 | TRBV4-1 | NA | CASSQDRTSGRLGIQYF
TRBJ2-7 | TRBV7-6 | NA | CASSLEKGVGYEQYF
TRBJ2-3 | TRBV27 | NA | CASSLTGNPPDTQYF
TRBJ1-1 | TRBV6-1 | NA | CASSLEGGTTEAFF
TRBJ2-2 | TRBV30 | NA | CAWSSSKSTNTGELFF
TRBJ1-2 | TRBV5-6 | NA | CASSLPERNYGYTF
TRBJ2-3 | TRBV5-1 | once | CASSEGGTYSTDTQYF
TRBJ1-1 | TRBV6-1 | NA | CATDLRDEAFF
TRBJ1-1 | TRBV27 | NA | CASRNRGQGEAFF
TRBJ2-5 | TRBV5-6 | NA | CASSFGLAGAKETQYF
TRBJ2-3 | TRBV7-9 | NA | CASSSMVYLAGDTQYF
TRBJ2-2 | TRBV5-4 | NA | CASSLVSGRATGELFF
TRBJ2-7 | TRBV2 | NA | CASRLPGRGLYEQYF
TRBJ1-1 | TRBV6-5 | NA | CASSYSQAHTEAFF
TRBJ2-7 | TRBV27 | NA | CASIRGYEQYF
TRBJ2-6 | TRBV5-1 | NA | CASSLSGDGANVLTF
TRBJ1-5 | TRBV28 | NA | CASRRAGVSGQPQHF
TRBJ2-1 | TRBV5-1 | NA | CASTGTSPRNEQFF
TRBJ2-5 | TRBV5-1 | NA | CASSLTGGETQYF
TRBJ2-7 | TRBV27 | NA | CASSLSPGYEQYF
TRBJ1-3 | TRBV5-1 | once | CASSYGQDSGNTIYF
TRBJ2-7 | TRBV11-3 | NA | CASSSGLAPFNEQYF
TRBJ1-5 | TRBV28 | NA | CASRSPGGSNQPQHF
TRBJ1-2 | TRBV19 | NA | CASSIAPDRGFNYGYTF
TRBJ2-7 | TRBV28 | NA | CASSLVTSGSYEQYF
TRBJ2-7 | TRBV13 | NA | CASSDKRDEQYF
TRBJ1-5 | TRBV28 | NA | CASTFEVRGSNQPQHF
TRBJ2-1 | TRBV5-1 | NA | CASSFLAGASYNEQFF
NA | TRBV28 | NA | CASSFETQGGNEQYF
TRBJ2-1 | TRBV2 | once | CASSGGIGDEQFF
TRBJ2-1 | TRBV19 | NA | CASNLGGLAGQVNEQFF
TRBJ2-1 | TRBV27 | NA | CASSFESSYNEQFF
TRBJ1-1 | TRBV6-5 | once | CASSYSRGTEAFF
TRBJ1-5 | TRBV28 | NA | CASSLHPRTGDQPQHF
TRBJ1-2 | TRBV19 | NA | CASRRQGGDYGYTF
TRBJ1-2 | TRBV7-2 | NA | CASSTKTGTGVNNTF
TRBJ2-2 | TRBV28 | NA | CASSFRDRGTGELFF
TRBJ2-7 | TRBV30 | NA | CASLRGGSLNEQYF
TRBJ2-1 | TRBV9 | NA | CASSARQSSNEQFF
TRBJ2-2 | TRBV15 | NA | CATSRDEARVSGELFF
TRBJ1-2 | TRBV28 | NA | CASSLGLAHGYTF
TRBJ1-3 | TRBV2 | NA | CASSVEAPISGNTIYF
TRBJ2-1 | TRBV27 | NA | CASSATPRGGLFNEQFF
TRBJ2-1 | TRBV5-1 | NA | CASSLLRTSYDEQFF
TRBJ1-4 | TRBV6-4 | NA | CASSAHPGATNEKLFF
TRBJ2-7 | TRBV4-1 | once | CASSPYVLYEQYF
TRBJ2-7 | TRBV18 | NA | CASSPRTGSSYEQYF
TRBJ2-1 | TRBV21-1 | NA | CASSKAQGGAEQFF
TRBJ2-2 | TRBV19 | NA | CASSIREGSGELFF
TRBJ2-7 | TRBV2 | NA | CASSWDYLREQYF